This T cell receptor (beta chain) was profiled in a study of shared clonotypes between healthy human individuals. Study observations and caveats: With a handful of donors compared, 5% to 5.5% of naive CD4 clonotypes were shared.

Clones were read by immunoSEQ multiplex PCR, and TCRdb kept only the in-frame ones, dropping some. The sample contains some 2 million clones, approximately 94% of which appear only once. On this clone itself: The target antigen is unknown.

Cells designated naive CD8 were CD45RO-negative and were positively selected for CCR7, with terminally differentiated effector memory CD45RA+ cells excluded. Material: naive CD8+ T cells sorted from blood. This TCR was sampled from a man between 18 and 29 years old in good health.

The CDR3 region is CASSLGGGSYNEQFF. The CDR3 bases are TGTGCCAGCAGCTTGGGCGGGGGAAGCTACAATGAGCAGTTCTTC. The chain combines TRBV5-4 with TRBJ2-1; 7 nucleotides match TRBD2. Trimming removed 0 bases from V and 3 bases from J; junction bases left unmatched: 3. The CDR3 spans 15 residues. Germline loops: CDR1 SGHNT, CDR2 YYREEE (reference sequence). The whole variable domain, filled in from reference TRBV5-4 and TRBJ2-1, reads ETGVTQSPTHLIKTRGQQVTLRCSSQSGHNTVSWYQQALGQGPQFIFQYYREEENGRGNFPPRFSGLQFPNYSSELNVNALELDDSALYLCASSLGGGSYNEQFFGPGTRLTVL.